This T cell receptor beta chain was obtained from a study of human T cells and chemical hapten exposure. Broader study findings: Each of the donors had alopecia, so their immune responses may not resemble those of healthy people.

Within the library, unique molecular identifiers were attached to each individual cDNA molecule. A single record per CDR3 protein comes from TCRdb applying MiXCR to the RACE reads. The table lists about 92,000 distinct CDR3 sequences, roughly a tenth of them singletons. Time point defined: patch test 3, about 24 weeks after DPC sensitization. As to treatment: therapeutic diphenylcyclopropenone sensitization with weekly scalp DPC. Extraction yielded total RNA from whole blood (unfractionated). Germline loops: CDR1 SGHNT, CDR2 YYREEE (reference sequence). The length of the CDR3 is 13 residues. The trim removed 5 bases at V and 6 bases at J, leaving 7 bases unmatched. With regard to this clonotype: The target antigen is unknown.

Here the sequenced sample was whole blood, taken in connection with sensitization to the hapten diphenylcyclopropenone (DPC). This rearrangement joins TRBV5-4 to TRBJ1-1; 7 bases line up with TRBD1. The source is a woman in her 30s with alopecia areata. Some clones in this sample may be carry-over from other donors' samples. In nucleotides, the CDR3 is TGTGCCAGCAGTTCGACAGGGAAGGCTGAAGCTTTCTTT. Its protein product is CASSSTGKAEAFF.